This T cell receptor (beta chain) was sequenced in a study of cytomegalovirus exposure and HLA in healthy donors. Germline CDR1 and CDR2: WSHSY and SAAADI. The CDR3 spans 18 residues. The V end lost 3 bases, the J end lost 7 bases, and 22 bases lay between the germline ends. The donors, nominally healthy at sampling, likely had unrecorded immune exposures. PCR was performed using 60 Vbeta and 13 Jbeta primers. Assay used: immunoSEQ multiplex PCR; TCRdb lists only in-frame clones, some missing. The sample carries 100,000 to 150,000 clones, roughly 89% recorded once. The rearrangement joins TRBV10-2 to TRBJ1-6, with a weak D call TRBD1 (5 bases). Input material: PBMCs. The sequence derives from a woman aged 25 to 39 in good health and CMV-seronegative. The CDR3 reads CASSEPGDYLQLNSPLHF. The CDR3 DNA sequence: TGCGCCAGCAGTGAACCCGGGGACTATCTGCAGCTGAATTCACCCCTCCACTTT.